The 28 T cell receptor beta chains presented below share a single source sample, sequenced in a study of blood T cells in healthy people across ages. The use of a sample-barcoded 5' primer and a J-beta primer mix characterized a second PCR of 7 to 11 cycles. MiXCR, applied by TCRdb to the 5' RACE reads, yields one record per CDR3 protein. This table has about 1,800,000 distinct CDR3 sequences, 25% to 30% appearing once. Material: blood. These receptors were collected from a woman aged 25 to 39 in good health.

The V call is TRBV18, the J call TRBJ2-1; 9 nucleotides line up with TRBD2. Trimming removed 1 base from V and 0 bases from J; junction bases left unmatched: 10. CDR3 size: 19 residues. CDR1 KGHSH and CDR2 LQKENI come from the germline V gene. The DNA of the CDR3 is TGTGCCAGCTCACCACAGGTTTCGACTAGCGGAAACTCCTACAATGAGCAGTTCTTC. Translated, it gives CASSPQVSTSGNSYNEQFF.

This clonotype came up many times. V is TRBV7-6 and J is TRBJ2-7; TRBD2 aligns across 7 bases. CDR3 length: 15 amino acids. Trimming at V came to 0 bases and at J to 5 bases, leaving 7 bases not matched to a gene. Per the germline V gene, CDR1 is SGHVS and CDR2 is FNYEAQ. CDR3 sequence: CASSLAGGPQDEQYF. As DNA, the CDR3 is TGTGCCAGCAGCTTAGCGGGAGGGCCTCAGGACGAGCAGTACTTC.

The chain links TRBV12-3 or TRBV12-4 to TRBJ1-1, with D unresolved. This CDR3 contains 12 residues. With 4 bases removed from V and 6 bases from J, the gap between germline ends came to 9 bases. The CDR3 region is CASSSPVAEAFF. The CDR3 DNA is TGTGCCAGCAGTTCCCCCGTCGCTGAAGCTTTCTTT.

As to this clonotype: One junction end does not reproduce the germline sequence, and a read error may be involved. This sequence joins TRBV20-1 and TRBJ1-2; 10 bases are a match to TRBD1. The V gene's germline CDR1 is DFQATT and CDR2 SNEGSKA (reference sequence). The CDR3 loop spans 14 amino acids. The CDR3 DNA reads TGCAGTGCTTCCCGGGACAGGGGCAACTGTGGCTACACCTTC. Translated: CSASRDRGNCGYTF.

The chain joins TRBV14 to TRBJ1-3; D ambiguous. Trimming pared 0 bases from V and 0 bases from J, leaving 6 bases between. CDR1 and CDR2 (germline): SGHDN, FVKESK. The CDR3 totals 15 residues. CDR3 protein: CASSQDWLSGNTIYF. In nucleotides, the CDR3 is TGTGCCAGCAGCCAAGATTGGCTCTCTGGAAACACCATATATTTT.

This clonotype was detected many times. The chain carries TRBV24-1 and TRBJ2-7; 14 nucleotides match TRBD2. Trimming cost V 1 base and J 6 bases; bases outside gene matches: 10. Per germline, CDR1 KGHDR and CDR2 SFDVKD. The CDR3 has 18 amino acids. This CDR3 is CATSDFEGLAGEESEQYF. Here the CDR3 DNA reads TGTGCCACCAGTGATTTCGAGGGACTAGCGGGGGAGGAGTCCGAGCAGTACTTC.

This clonotype was seen only a few times. This chain uses TRBV5-1 with TRBJ2-3, with D hard to call. The germline V and J ends were trimmed by 2 bases and 2 bases, with 6 bases remaining between them. CDR3 length equals 13 residues. Looked up from germline, CDR1 is SGHRS and CDR2 is YFSETQ. CDR3 loop: CASSFNPTDTQYF. DNA of the CDR3: TGCGCCAGCAGCTTCAACCCCACAGATACGCAGTATTTT.

This clonotype has at least ten counts. This sequence joins TRBV6-1 and TRBJ2-7; D call uncertain. Between the trimmed V and J ends, which lost 2 bases and 3 bases, there was a span of 2 bases. This CDR3 spans 11 amino acids. Germline V gives CDR1 MNHNS, CDR2 SASEGT. This CDR3 reads CASSEIYEQYF. In DNA, the CDR3 is TGTGCCAGCAGTGAAATCTACGAGCAGTACTTC.

As to this clonotype: A single base separates this from a much larger clone, so it may be a read error. The chain has TRBV20-1 and TRBJ1-2; D remains unclear. Germline-derived CDR1 and CDR2 are DFQATT and SNEGSKA (reference sequence). The CDR3 runs 11 residues. Deletions cut 0 bases from V and 6 bases from J, with 5 bases between. CDR3 amino acids: CSAREEHGYTF. Here the CDR3 DNA reads TGCAGTGCTAGAGAGGAGCATGGCTACACCTTC.

This chain joins TRBV3-1 and TRBJ2-3; 12 nucleotides match TRBD2. The V gene's germline CDR1 is LGHDT and CDR2 YNNKEL (reference sequence). Unmatched junction bases numbered 9, after V lost 4 bases and J lost 4 bases. This CDR3 spans 17 amino acids. The CDR3 spells CASSPSGLAGLPDTQYF. The CDR3, as DNA: TGTGCCAGCAGCCCTTCCGGACTAGCGGGGCTGCCAGATACGCAGTATTTT.

This clonotype has at least ten counts. The V gene is TRBV20-1, the J gene TRBJ2-7; 8 bases fit TRBD2. V was clipped by 4 bases and J by 3 bases; unmatched bases: 8. The CDR3 length is 14 residues. From germline, CDR1 is DFQATT and CDR2 SNEGSKA (reference sequence). CDR3 bases: TGCAGTGCTAACCCTACTAGCGGCAACTACGAGCAGTACTTC. This codes for CSANPTSGNYEQYF.

The V and J genes are TRBV6-6 and TRBJ2-1; D gene unclear. With 5 bases removed from V and 3 bases from J, the gap between germline ends came to 11 bases. This CDR3 is built from 14 residues. CDR1 MNHNY and CDR2 SVGAGI come from the germline V gene (reference sequence). DNA of the CDR3: TGTGCCAGCAGTATGGACGGTTTCTACAATGAGCAGTTCTTC. It is translated as CASSMDGFYNEQFF.

This clonotype was seen only a few times. The gene calls are TRBV25-1 and TRBJ2-5, with TRBD2 as a possible D gene (5 bases). This CDR3 is built from 11 residues. The V gene's germline CDR1 is MGHDK and CDR2 SYGVNS. With 8 bases removed from V and 7 bases from J, the gap between germline ends came to 11 bases. CDR3 bases: TGTGCCAGCGGAGTTCGGGGGACCCAGTACTTC. Protein sequence: CASGVRGTQYF.

The chain employs TRBV10-3 and TRBJ2-3; 7 bases agree with TRBD2. Germline V gene lookup returns CDR1 ENHRY and CDR2 SYGVKD. V trimming: 6 bases; J trimming: 2 bases; junction bases outside the gene matches: 8. The CDR3 totals 15 residues. CDR3 bases: TGTGCCATCAGGTCTAGCGGACTCAACACAGATACGCAGTATTTT. As protein: CAIRSSGLNTDTQYF.

The CDR3 DNA reads TGTGCCAGCAGTCCAGGGGTTCCCTGCGAGCAGTACTTC. Translation gives CASSPGVPCEQYF. V is TRBV27 and J is TRBJ2-7, with D perhaps matching TRBD1 (6 bases). Germline CDR1 is MNHEY and CDR2 is SMNVEV (reference sequence). Trimming shortened V by 5 bases and J by 6 bases, and 14 bases separated the two germline ends. This CDR3 is 13 amino acids long.

This chain uses TRBV6-5 with TRBJ2-7; either TRBD1 or TRBD2 may fit D (5 bases each). The CDR3 is made up of 15 amino acids. In germline, CDR1 is MNHEY, CDR2 SVGAGI. Trimming took 0 bases from V and 5 from J, leaving 14 bases between them. The CDR3 DNA sequence: TGTGCCAGCAGTTACTCGATTCAGGGAGTGAACGAGCAGTACTTC. Its translation: CASSYSIQGVNEQYF.

This clonotype was picked up a small number of times. The chain joins TRBV20-1 to TRBJ2-5; 9 nucleotides line up with TRBD1. Judging by the DNA end, TRBJ2-7 fits better; the J call may be wrong. This CDR3 is built from 15 residues. CDR1 and CDR2 from the germline V gene are DFQATT and SNEGSKA (reference sequence). The CDR3 loop is CSARWDRVASYEQYF. CDR3 DNA sequence: TGCAGTGCGAGGTGGGACAGGGTAGCGTCCTACGAGCAGTACTTC.

Ten or more counts support this clonotype. The chain joins TRBV7-9 to TRBJ2-1, with a tentative D call TRBD2 (5 bases). The CDR3 has 15 amino acids. Per the germline V gene, CDR1 is SEHNR and CDR2 is FQNEAQ (reference sequence). Between the trimmed V and J ends, which lost 1 base and 4 bases, there was a span of 11 bases. The DNA of the CDR3 is TGTGCCAGCAGCTTAGGGGAAGCGGCATACAATGAGCAGTTCTTC. Translated: CASSLGEAAYNEQFF.

This clonotype turned up a few times. DNA of the CDR3: TGTGCCATTTGGGACAGGGGGCTTTCTGGGGCCAACGTCCTGACTTTC. Encoded protein: CAIWDRGLSGANVLTF. The genes are TRBV6-6 and TRBJ2-6, with 12 positions matching TRBD1. Trimming removed 10 bases from V and 1 base from J; junction bases left unmatched: 5. The CDR3 is 16 amino acids. Germline CDR1 and CDR2: MNHNY and SVGAGI (reference sequence).

On this clonotype: Relative to the germline gene, one junction end is altered; a read error may explain this. This chain connects TRBV6-6 to TRBJ2-7, with 7 bases identical to TRBD1. The germline V gene encodes CDR1 MNHNY and CDR2 SVGAGI (reference sequence). The length of the CDR3 is 15 residues. The CDR3 here is CASSNSRDSSYEQYF. Here the CDR3 DNA reads TGTGCCAGCAGTAACTCACGGGACAGCTCCTACGAGCAGTACTTC.

This clonotype was seen more than once but under ten times. The genes are TRBV6-2 or TRBV6-3 and TRBJ2-3; 14 nucleotides align to TRBD2. The V segment lost 4 bases and the J segment 2 bases; nucleotides outside the gene matches: 8. The CDR3 is 18 residues long. Germline V gene data show CDR1 as MNHEY and CDR2 as SVGEGT. CDR3 amino acids: CASSFRTSGGPVTDTQYF. The CDR3, as DNA: TGTGCCAGCAGTTTCCGGACTAGCGGGGGGCCAGTCACAGATACGCAGTATTTT.

This clonotype turned up a few times. V and J are TRBV2 and TRBJ2-5; 9 bases are a match to TRBD2. Germline V gene lookup returns CDR1 SNHLY and CDR2 FYNNEI. The CDR3 loop spans 14 amino acids. Losses at the gene ends were 5 bases for V and 4 bases for J; bases not matched to a gene: 5. Written as DNA, the CDR3 is TGTGCCAGCAGTCGGCGACTAGCGGCAGAGACCCAGTACTTC. This codes for CASSRRLAAETQYF.

The V call is TRBV10-2, the J call TRBJ2-1; TRBD1 aligns across 7 bases. The CDR3 extends over 13 amino acids. V was clipped by 7 bases and J by 5 bases; unmatched bases: 5. The germline gives CDR1 WSHSY, CDR2 SAAADI. DNA for the CDR3: TGCGCCAGCAAGAGGGGGCCTAACAATGAGCAGTTCTTC. Translating it yields CASKRGPNNEQFF.

This chain joins TRBV20-1 and TRBJ2-7; 10 bases line up with TRBD2. Trimming removed 7 bases from V and 6 bases from J; junction bases left unmatched: 6. In germline, CDR1 is DFQATT, CDR2 SNEGSKA (reference sequence). The CDR3 consists of 12 residues. CDR3 protein: CSGIIAGGEQYF. CDR3 DNA: TGCAGTGGTATTATAGCGGGGGGCGAGCAGTACTTC.

A few counts support this clonotype. V gene TRBV6-1 combines with J gene TRBJ2-1; 9 bases match TRBD1. This CDR3 comprises 15 residues. The V segment lost 6 bases and the J segment 8 bases; nucleotides outside the gene matches: 11. Germline V gene sequence: CDR1 MNHNS, CDR2 SASEGT. The CDR3 DNA sequence: TGTGCCAGCAGCCAACAGGGGGCACTAGCCTATGAGCAGTTCTTC. The encoded protein is CASSQQGALAYEQFF.

This clonotype was seen more than once but under ten times. The chain has TRBV7-6 and TRBJ1-1; D gene ambiguous. Germline values: CDR1 SGHVS, CDR2 FNYEAQ. V lost 5 bases, J lost 7 bases, and 17 bases lay in between. This CDR3 spans 14 amino acids. CDR3 region: CASSVGIEDGEAFF. The CDR3 DNA reads as TGTGCCAGCAGCGTGGGTATCGAAGACGGTGAAGCTTTCTTT.

Comments on this clonotype: At one end the junction does not follow the germline gene, possibly because of a read error. The chain uses TRBV15 and TRBJ1-1; TRBD1 matches at 11 bases. The CDR3 runs to 16 residues. CDR1 and CDR2 from the germline V gene are LNHNV and YYDKDF (reference sequence). The CDR3 loop is CSTAGTGGRTNTEAFF. The CDR3 bases are TGTTCCACCGCCGGGACAGGGGGACGGACGAACACTGAAGCTTTCTTT.

This clonotype was detected many times. The chain couples TRBV6-6 to TRBJ2-4; D possibly corresponds to TRBD2 (6 bases). V gave up 9 bases and J gave up 8 bases, with 17 bases separating them. This CDR3 region has 13 residues. Germline CDR1 MNHNY, CDR2 SVGAGI (reference sequence). CDR3 nucleotides: TGTGCCAGTAAAATGGGAGGATCGGACATTCAGTACTTC. As protein: CASKMGGSDIQYF.